Sequencing of this TCR beta chain was carried out in a study of CD8 T cells in Susac syndrome. RNA amounts of 0.5 to 1 ug underwent reverse transcription with random hexamers. With immunoSEQ multiplex PCR, TCR beta CDR3 was amplified across 54 Vbeta and 13 Jbeta. TCRdb reprocessed the immunoSEQ multiplex PCR reads with MiXCR, giving one entry per CDR3 protein. This sample has 190,000 or so distinct CDR3 sequences, with nearly 95% found just once. The receptor was derived from a human donor with multiple sclerosis. Sequencing input: CD4+ T cells from PBMCs.

The CDR3 loop reads CASKRQGLQETQYF. CDR3 in DNA: TGTGCCAGCAAGAGACAGGGCCTCCAAGAGACCCAGTACTTC. V and J are TRBV18 and TRBJ2-5; TRBD1 matches 7 bases. The CDR3 consists of 14 residues. V lost 8 bases and J lost 1; bases outside the gene matches: 7. Germline assignment: CDR1 KGHSH and CDR2 LQKENI.